This record concerns one T cell receptor beta chain sequence. Its specificity is unknown. The germline V and J ends were trimmed by 0 bases and 1 base, with 17 bases remaining between them. Per germline, CDR1 LGHNA and CDR2 YNFKEQ. The CDR3 is 18 amino acids. This sample is part of a study of cytomegalovirus exposure and HLA in healthy donors. The PCR made use of 60 Vbeta and 13 Jbeta primers. Sequencing was performed with immunoSEQ multiplex PCR; in TCRdb, only in-frame clones are kept and a portion is missing. This table holds roughly 56,000 clones, over 75% found once. Study conclusions and caveats: Links to common viral pathogens appeared, in a later analysis, for several of the most significant clusters.

The sequenced sample consisted of PBMCs. This clonotype was obtained from a man between 18 and 35 years old in good health and CMV-seronegative. The chain combines TRBV4-2 with TRBJ2-3; a possible D gene is TRBD2 (6 bases). CDR3 residues: CASSQDSGEASGTDTQYF. CDR3 DNA sequence: TGTGCCAGCAGCCAAGATTCGGGCGAGGCTAGCGGCACAGATACGCAGTATTTT.